This T cell receptor (beta chain) was observed in a study of blood T cells in healthy people across ages. A sample-barcoded 5' primer and a J-beta primer mix were used in a second PCR of roughly 7 to 11 cycles. One entry per CDR3 protein results from TCRdb running MiXCR on the 5' RACE reads. There are approximately 1.5 million distinct CDR3 sequences in the sample; approximately 43% occur only once, and around 4% lies in the top ten. Trimming removed 1 base from V and 1 base from J, with 11 bases in between. This CDR3 spans 15 amino acids. Germline CDR1 and CDR2: LGHNA and YSLEER. This clonotype was seen repeatedly, ten times or more. Isolation recovered at least 7 million PBMCs from every sample.

The rearrangement joins TRBV4-3 to TRBJ2-7; D may be TRBD2 (5 bases). Sequenced input: blood. The receptor comes from a woman between 18 and 29 years old in good health. The CDR3 nucleotides are TGCGCCAGCAGCCAAGGGGCAAGCGGTTCCTACGAGCAGTACTTC. It codes for CASSQGASGSYEQYF.